This T cell receptor (beta chain) was sequenced in a study of monozygotic twins with cystic fibrosis. The wider study: Libraries were built from 2.5 to 3 micrograms of fragmented DNA using roughly 15 PCR cycles.

About this clone: What it binds is unknown.

Study conclusions and caveats: Clonality was generally low (median approximately 0.0088), higher in the most severe patients. Co-twins had the most similar V usage for 13 of 16 pairs, J for 8. Monozygotic CF twins shared more identical nucleotide clonotypes than unrelated patients.

The CDR3 has 14 residues. CDR1 is MGHRA, CDR2 YSYEKL, per germline. V lost 3 bases to trimming and J lost 9 bases, with 17 bases between them. Clones were sequenced by immunoSEQ multiplex PCR, and TCRdb holds only the in-frame ones, with some missing. The sample yields fewer than 20,000 clones, around 97% seen once. The sequence was obtained from a woman younger than 45 with cystic fibrosis. What was sequenced was blood. V usage is TRBV4-1 and J usage is TRBJ1-2; the D is unclear. CDR3 sequence reads: CASSQSQLTFSYTF. For the CDR3, the DNA is TGCGCCAGCAGCCAGAGCCAGCTGACCTTTAGCTACACCTTC.